The 8 T cell receptor beta chains reported below all come from one sample, sequenced in a study of blood T cell repertoires in COVID-19. The repertoire was sequenced with immunoSEQ multiplex PCR; TCRdb's copy has only in-frame clones and lacks some. The data contain 250,000 to 350,000 clones, around nine tenths of them singletons. The sequenced sample was PBMCs or T cells enriched from blood (not recorded which). These TCRs come from a middle-aged woman who had recovered from COVID-19.

CDR3 residues: CASLGTDNSPLHF. The CDR3 bases are TGTGCCAGCCTTGGGACAGATAATTCACCCCTCCACTTT. The chain employs TRBV6-5 and TRBJ1-6; 7 bases line up with TRBD1. Per the germline V gene, CDR1 is MNHEY and CDR2 is SVGAGI. The CDR3 is 13 residues long. V trimming: 8 bases; J trimming: 5 bases; junction bases outside the gene matches: 3.

The V gene is TRBV19, the J gene TRBJ1-2; D is uncertain. Germline CDR1 and CDR2: LNHDA and SQIVND (reference sequence). V was clipped by 1 base and J by 0 bases, with 12 bases between them. The CDR3 has 16 amino acids. The chain's CDR3 is CASSIAGGGPNYGYTF. The DNA for the CDR3 is TGTGCCAGTAGTATAGCCGGAGGTGGACCTAACTATGGCTACACCTTC.

The V gene is TRBV28, the J gene TRBJ1-4; possible D gene TRBD1, 6 bases. Germline assignment: CDR1 MDHEN and CDR2 SYDVKM. V dropped 3 bases and J dropped 8 bases, with 19 bases sitting between them. The CDR3 spans 16 residues. The CDR3 region has the DNA TGTGCCAGCAGTTTCCGTACAGGGCCGCGGGGGGAAAAACTGTTTTTT. This encodes CASSFRTGPRGEKLFF.

The V gene is TRBV5-1, the J gene TRBJ2-2; 9 bases fit TRBD1. CDR3 size: 15 residues. Trimming took 2 bases from V and 3 from J; bases not matched to a gene: 2. CDR1 is SGHRS, CDR2 YFSETQ, per germline. The CDR3 bases are TGCGCCAGCAGCTTACAGGGGGCGTACACCGGGGAGCTGTTTTTT. It yields the protein CASSLQGAYTGELFF.

The CDR3 DNA reads TGTGCCAGCAGCTTATATGCCCGGGATACGCAGTATTTT. It codes for CASSLYARDTQYF. The rearrangement links TRBV7-3 to TRBJ2-3; no reliable D call. This CDR3 contains 13 residues. Germline lookup yields CDR1 SGHTA and CDR2 FQGTGA. Trimming removed 2 bases from V and 6 bases from J, with 9 bases in between.

V and J are TRBV29-1 and TRBJ2-7, with 10 bases aligning to TRBD2. CDR3 length: 14 residues. Per the germline V gene, CDR1 is SQVTM and CDR2 is ANQGSEA. The junction had 8 bases not matched to a gene; V was cut back by 6 bases and J by 3 bases. CDR3 loop: CSVTRAGGIYEQYF. In nucleotides, the CDR3 is TGCAGCGTCACCCGAGCGGGAGGGATCTACGAGCAGTACTTC.

The chain's CDR3 is CASSPRLAATDTQYF. CDR3 coding DNA: TGTGCCAGCAGCCCCCGACTAGCGGCAACAGATACGCAGTATTTT. The genes are TRBV11-3 and TRBJ2-3; 9 nucleotides agree with TRBD2. The germline gives CDR1 SGHNT, CDR2 YENEEA. The V gene end was trimmed by 5 bases and the J gene end by 3 bases; junction bases not matched to a gene: 6. The CDR3 consists of 15 residues.

This chain joins TRBV6-5 and TRBJ1-5; 9 nucleotides align to TRBD1. The CDR3 is 14 residues long. Germline CDR1 and CDR2: MNHEY and SVGAGI. CDR3 residues: CASIPDRGNQPQHF. For the CDR3, the DNA is TGTGCAAGTATACCCGACAGGGGGAATCAGCCCCAGCATTTT.